This TCR beta chain stems from a study of regulatory T cells in long-lasting Graves disease. Study-wide findings and caveats: Thyroid tissue was not studied; only peripheral blood was. Persistent patients shared some 2,500 public clonotypes among themselves. Newly diagnosed patients shared fewer, at under 1,000.

Time point of the sample: newly diagnosed GD, antithyroid drugs for less than 3 months. RNA from PBMCs was the source of the TCR library. This clonotype was counted many times. Its antigen is still unknown. V shed 4 bases and J shed 2 bases, with 5 bases lying between them. CDR3 size: 12 residues. Germline loops: CDR1 MDHEN, CDR2 SYDVKM. Building the TCR beta libraries relied on iRepertoire HTBI primers, and CDR3 regions underwent Arm-PCR. A single record per CDR3 protein comes from TCRdb applying MiXCR to the multiplex PCR reads. The data contain about 530,000 distinct CDR3 sequences, 15% to 20% of them singletons. The sample was also linked to a second study, of T cells in Graves' hyperthyroidism and ophthalmopathy. That paper adds: For the diagnoses, clinical symptoms, serum thyroxine and TRAb, thyroid ultrasound and orbital computed tomography were used.

Sequences were derived from peripheral blood mononuclear cells (PBMCs), sampled at new diagnosis, from a patient treated with antithyroid drugs. The receptor was derived from a woman aged 40 to 65 with Graves disease. The V and J genes are TRBV28 and TRBJ1-2; tentative D call: TRBD1 (5 bases). The CDR3 reads CASSYRNYGYTF. CDR3 nucleotides: TGTGCCAGCAGTTACAGGAACTATGGCTACACCTTC.